Sequencing of this T cell receptor (beta chain) was carried out in a study of regulatory T cells in long-lasting Graves disease. Study information: Patients newly diagnosed with Graves' had been on antithyroid drugs for under 3 months.

Germline V CDR1 and CDR2: LNHDA, SQIVND (reference sequence). V dropped 7 bases and J dropped 7 bases, with 17 bases sitting between them. The length of the CDR3 is 14 residues. iRepertoire HTBI primers and Arm-PCR of CDR3 regions built TCR beta libraries. TCRdb reprocessed the multiplex PCR reads with MiXCR, giving one entry per CDR3 protein. The sample has roughly 560,000 distinct CDR3 sequences; about 16% are singletons. Noted time point: newly diagnosed GD, antithyroid drugs for less than 3 months. RNA isolated from PBMCs was used to make the TCR library. These sequences were also reported in another study, on T cells in Graves' hyperthyroidism and ophthalmopathy.

Material: peripheral blood mononuclear cells (PBMCs), obtained at new diagnosis, from a patient treated with antithyroid drugs. The TCR comes from a woman aged 35-60 years with Graves disease. V usage is TRBV19 and J usage is TRBJ1-5; no definite D call. Written as DNA, the CDR3 is TGTGCCAGTAAGCCGGACTCCCTCGGGCAGCCCCAGCATTTT. Translation: CASKPDSLGQPQHF. Complete variable domain (other parts from reference TRBV19 and TRBJ1-5): DGGITQSPKYLFRKEGQNVTLSCEQNLNHDAMYWYRQDPGQGLRLIYYSQIVNDFQKGDIAEGYSVSREKKESFPLTVTSAQKNPTAFYLCASKPDSLGQPQHFGDGTRLSIL.